One sample yielded the 26 T cell receptor beta chains listed below, sequenced in a study of blood T cell repertoires in COVID-19. The assay was immunoSEQ multiplex PCR, and TCRdb's table has in-frame clones only and misses some. This table holds 100,000 to 120,000 clones, around 74% found once. The sequenced sample consisted of peripheral blood. The receptors shown here come from an older woman with acute or convalescent COVID-19.

This chain links TRBV2 with TRBJ1-2; D perhaps matches TRBD1 (6 bases). In germline, CDR1 is SNHLY, CDR2 FYNNEI. V was cut by 6 bases and J by 1 base, with 15 bases left in between. CDR3 length: 15 residues. The CDR3 nucleotides read TGTGCCAGCAGAGAACGGACAGCCGGTAACTATGGCTACACCTTC. Its protein is CASRERTAGNYGYTF.

The rearrangement joins TRBV9 to TRBJ2-3; 9 positions agree with TRBD1. J was trimmed by 3 bases and V by 4 bases; bases with no gene match: 12. Germline lookup yields CDR1 SGDLS and CDR2 YYNGEE. The CDR3 contains 17 residues. The CDR3 coding sequence is TGTGCCAGCAGCAAGGGACAGGGAATGGGTTGGACAGATACGCAGTATTTT. Protein sequence: CASSKGQGMGWTDTQYF.

This clone appeared a single time. The chain uses TRBV19 and TRBJ2-7; D is perhaps TRBD1 (5 bases). There are 13 residues in the CDR3. From germline, CDR1 is LNHDA and CDR2 SQIVND (reference sequence). Trimming stripped 5 bases from V and 3 bases from J, with 11 bases between. The CDR3 reads CASSGRVRYEQYF. The CDR3 DNA sequence: TGTGCCAGTAGTGGCAGGGTCCGCTACGAGCAGTACTTC.

V gene TRBV5-1 combines with J gene TRBJ2-2; D is uncertain. The germline V and J ends were trimmed by 2 bases and 5 bases, with 7 bases remaining between them. Germline loops: CDR1 SGHRS, CDR2 YFSETQ. The CDR3 is made up of 13 amino acids. The CDR3 region is CASSFTETGELFF. DNA for the CDR3: TGCGCCAGCAGCTTTACAGAGACCGGGGAGCTGTTTTTT.

The rearrangement joins TRBV2 to TRBJ1-1; D is unresolved. The germline V gene encodes CDR1 SNHLY and CDR2 FYNNEI. Deletions cut 7 bases from V and 3 bases from J, with 6 bases between. The CDR3 totals 11 residues. CDR3 sequence (DNA): TGTGCCAGCATGCGGGACACTGAAGCTTTCTTT. Translated, it gives CASMRDTEAFF.

The chain is built from TRBV24-1 and TRBJ1-2, with D uncertain. The CDR3 has 12 amino acids. The V end was cut by 1 base, the J end by 7 bases, with 6 bases between. From germline, CDR1 is KGHDR and CDR2 SFDVKD. CDR3 nucleotides: TGTGCCACCAGTGATTTTAGGAGTGGCTACACCTTC. Its translation is CATSDFRSGYTF.

The rearrangement joins TRBV3-1 (or the pseudogene TRBV3-2) to TRBJ1-3; D may be TRBD1 (5 bases). Germline assignment: CDR1 LGHDT and CDR2 YNNKEL (reference sequence). Trimming cost V 3 bases and J 1 base, with 10 bases left between them. The CDR3 covers 15 residues. The CDR3 loop reads CASSHWGGSGNTIYF. CDR3 DNA sequence: TGTGCCAGCAGCCATTGGGGGGGGTCTGGAAACACCATATATTTT.

The V call is TRBV30, the J call TRBJ1-5; perhaps TRBD1 as D (6 bases). V lost 0 bases and J lost 8, with 11 bases in between. The CDR3 has 13 amino acids. CDR1 and CDR2 (germline): GTSNPN, SVGIG (reference sequence). In nucleotides, the CDR3 is TGTGCCTGGAGTGTAAGGGGGTCCGAGCCCCAGCATTTT. This gives the protein CAWSVRGSEPQHF.

V gene TRBV12-3 or TRBV12-4 combines with J gene TRBJ2-3, with D unclear. The CDR3 covers 12 residues. V gave up 2 bases and J gave up 6 bases, with 6 bases separating them. The CDR3 nucleotides are TGTGCCAGCAGTTTATTTCGGGATACGCAGTATTTT. Its protein product is CASSLFRDTQYF.

The V call is TRBV11-2, the J call TRBJ2-5, with D uncertain. The CDR3 totals 13 residues. Trimming cost V 1 base and J 4 bases, with 7 bases left between them. CDR1 and CDR2 from the germline V gene are SGHAT and FQNNGV. The CDR3 nucleotides read TGTGCCAGCAGCTTAGGGGCCGCAGAGACCCAGTACTTC. The encoded protein is CASSLGAAETQYF. The entire variable domain, with the rest obtained from reference TRBV11-2 and TRBJ2-5, is as follows: EAGVAQSPRYKIIEKRQSVAFWCNPISGHATLYWYQQILGQGPKLLIQFQNNGVVDDSQLPKDRFSAERLKGVDSTLKIQPAKLEDSAVYLCASSLGAAETQYFGPGTRLLVL.

The V gene is TRBV3-1 (or the pseudogene TRBV3-2), the J gene TRBJ2-1; D not resolved. The CDR3 is 13 amino acids. Per germline, CDR1 LGHDT and CDR2 YNNKEL (reference sequence). Between the trimmed V and J ends, which lost 0 bases and 7 bases, there was a span of 7 bases. The DNA of the CDR3 is TGTGCCAGCAGCCAAGATATTATTAATGAGCAGTTCTTC. Protein product: CASSQDIINEQFF.

V and J are TRBV14 and TRBJ2-5; 7 bases line up with TRBD1. V shed 4 bases, J shed 5 bases, and the junction held 10 bases outside the gene matches. CDR1 and CDR2 (germline): SGHDN, FVKESK. This CDR3 contains 15 residues. CDR3 DNA: TGTGCCAGCAGCCTAGTGACAGGGTTTGGGGAGACCCAGTACTTC. Translated, it gives CASSLVTGFGETQYF.

The chain couples TRBV6-1 to TRBJ1-2; 8 bases match TRBD1. This CDR3 has 14 amino acids. CDR1 is MNHNS and CDR2 is SASEGT in the germline V gene. V shed 2 bases and J 4 bases; nucleotides not matched to a gene: 3. The CDR3: CASSEYQGAYGYTF. DNA of the CDR3: TGTGCCAGCAGTGAATACCAGGGGGCCTATGGCTACACCTTC.

Remarks on this clone: Relative to the germline gene, one junction end is altered; a read error may explain this. The chain employs TRBV7-9 and TRBJ2-7, with 7 bases fitting TRBD1. Per germline, CDR1 SEHNR and CDR2 FQNEAQ (reference sequence). This CDR3 has 12 amino acids. The DNA of the CDR3 is TGTGCCAGCAGCTTAGCCGACAGGGTGTTTTTTTTC. This gives the protein CASSLADRVFFF.

The chain combines TRBV7-9 with TRBJ1-4; a weak D match, TRBD1 (6 bases). Germline assignment: CDR1 SEHNR and CDR2 FQNEAQ (reference sequence). This CDR3 has 16 amino acids. V was pared by 3 bases and J by 8 bases, with 19 bases between. The CDR3 DNA is TGTGCCAGCAGCTTGGAAGGCGGCAGGGGATGGGAAAAACTGTTTTTT. Translated: CASSLEGGRGWEKLFF.

The sample holds one count of this clone. The V gene is TRBV18, the J gene TRBJ2-1; 10 nucleotides match TRBD1. Germline loops: CDR1 KGHSH, CDR2 LQKENI. The V segment lost 4 bases and the J segment 1 base; nucleotides outside the gene matches: 1. There are 15 residues in the CDR3. The CDR3 DNA sequence: TGTGCCAGCTCACTGGGACAGGGGTCCTACAATGAGCAGTTCTTC. It is translated as CASSLGQGSYNEQFF.

A remark on this clone: Other nucleotide sequences from this sample produce the same CDR3. The CDR3 is CASRTGGSGNTIYF. The CDR3 DNA reads TGTGCCAGCAGGACAGGGGGCTCTGGAAACACCATATATTTT. The J gene is TRBJ1-3, the V gene TRBV28; 9 nucleotides agree with TRBD1. The length of the CDR3 is 14 residues. J gave up 0 bases and V 6 bases, and 0 bases lay outside the gene matches. Germline loops: CDR1 MDHEN, CDR2 SYDVKM. The variable domain in full, with the rest retrieved from reference TRBV28 and TRBJ1-3, is DVKVTQSSRYLVKRTGEKVFLECVQDMDHENMFWYRQDPGLGLRLIYFSYDVKMKEKGDIPEGYSVSREKKERFSLILESASTNQTSMYLCASRTGGSGNTIYFGEGSWLTVV.

CDR3 residues: CASSLGTTDTQYF. The CDR3 DNA reads as TGTGCCAGCAGTTTAGGGACTACGGATACGCAGTATTTT. The chain links TRBV12-3 or TRBV12-4 to TRBJ2-3; a possible D gene is TRBD2 (6 bases). CDR3 size: 13 residues. Between the trimmed V and J ends, which lost 1 base and 6 bases, there was a span of 8 bases.

This clone was detected only a few times. The chain joins TRBV28 to TRBJ1-2; 7 nucleotides align to TRBD1. The CDR3 is 16 residues long. J gave up 0 bases and V 6 bases, and 10 bases lay outside the gene matches. Germline lookup yields CDR1 MDHEN and CDR2 SYDVKM. CDR3 region: CASRVAGGFANYGYTF. The CDR3 nucleotides are TGTGCCAGCAGGGTTGCAGGGGGTTTTGCTAACTATGGCTACACCTTC.

The chain has TRBV18 and TRBJ1-2, with TRBD1 matching 9 bases. Germline CDR1 and CDR2: KGHSH and LQKENI. The ends lost 3 bases at V and 7 bases at J; junction bases unmatched: 12. This CDR3 contains 16 residues. CDR3 in amino acids: CASSPEPGSGQGGYTF. The CDR3 DNA reads as TGTGCCAGCTCACCCGAACCTGGGTCGGGACAGGGTGGCTACACCTTC.

The V call is TRBV12-3 or TRBV12-4, the J call TRBJ2-7, with 7 bases identical to TRBD2. This CDR3 has 12 amino acids. The V and J ends lost 5 bases and 6 bases, in that order; junction bases with no gene match: 4. As DNA, the CDR3 is TGTGCCAGCAGTCAGCGGGGTTTCGAGCAGTACTTC. It is translated as CASSQRGFEQYF.

This chain connects TRBV5-5 to TRBJ2-2, with 7 bases that match TRBD1. V lost 4 bases and J lost 4; bases outside the gene matches: 7. The CDR3 is 15 residues long. CDR1 and CDR2 (germline): SGHKS, YYEKEE (reference sequence). This chain's CDR3 is CASSQGQVLTGELFF. The DNA for the CDR3 is TGTGCCAGCAGCCAAGGACAGGTTCTCACCGGGGAGCTGTTTTTT.

The chain uses TRBV5-1 and TRBJ2-1; 7 positions match TRBD2. This CDR3 comprises 13 residues. Germline trimming cut 0 bases from V and 10 bases from J; bases unmatched to any gene: 4. Germline CDR1 and CDR2: SGHRS and YFSETQ. CDR3 loop: CASSLDWGLEQFF. CDR3 bases: TGCGCCAGCAGCTTGGATTGGGGACTAGAGCAGTTCTTC.

This clone was observed a handful of times. V gene TRBV24-1 combines with J gene TRBJ1-5; TRBD1 agrees at 7 bases. V shed 3 bases and J 1 base; nucleotides not matched to a gene: 23. CDR1 and CDR2 from the germline V gene are KGHDR and SFDVKD. The CDR3 is 22 amino acids. The DNA for the CDR3 is TGTGCCACCAGTGATCAACCCCTGTCTTCCCGGAAACAGGGGCTGAGCAATCAGCCCCAGCATTTT. Translating gives CATSDQPLSSRKQGLSNQPQHF.

The V and J genes are TRBV7-2 and TRBJ1-5, with D possibly TRBD1 on 6 matching bases. The length of the CDR3 is 13 residues. Trimming took off 5 bases at V and 6 bases at J, with 11 bases between the two ends. Germline V gives CDR1 SGHTA, CDR2 FQGNSA. CDR3 DNA sequence: TGTGCCAGCAGCCTCACAGGGACTCAGCCCCAGCATTTT. It encodes CASSLTGTQPQHF.

The CDR3 coding sequence is TGTGCCAGTAGTCTTCGGACTAGCGGCACCGGGGAGCTGTTTTTT. It is translated as CASSLRTSGTGELFF. V gene TRBV19 combines with J gene TRBJ2-2; TRBD2 matches 10 bases. The CDR3 totals 15 residues. CDR1 and CDR2 (germline): LNHDA, SQIVND (reference sequence). V dropped 5 bases and J dropped 4; count of bases not matched to a gene: 4.